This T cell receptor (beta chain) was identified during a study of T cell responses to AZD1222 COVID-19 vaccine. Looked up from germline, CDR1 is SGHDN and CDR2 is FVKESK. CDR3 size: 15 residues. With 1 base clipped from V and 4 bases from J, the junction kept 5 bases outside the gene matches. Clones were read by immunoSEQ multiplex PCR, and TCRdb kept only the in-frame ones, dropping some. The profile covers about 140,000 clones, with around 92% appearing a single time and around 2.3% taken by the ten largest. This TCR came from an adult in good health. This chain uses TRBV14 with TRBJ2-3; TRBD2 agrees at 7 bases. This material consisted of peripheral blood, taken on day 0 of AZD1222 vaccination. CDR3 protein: CASSQAGGIPDTQYF. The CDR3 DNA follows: TGTGCCAGCAGCCAAGCGGGGGGTATCCCAGATACGCAGTATTTT.